This T cell receptor beta chain was observed in a study of blood T cells in healthy people across ages. The study's findings and limits: In older individuals, TCR beta diversity per million T cells was lower, falling roughly linearly with age.

This clonotype was seen repeatedly, ten times or more. What it binds is not known. This CDR3 is built from 13 residues. Trimming removed 1 base at V and 3 bases at J, with 7 bases between. CDR1 LGHNA and CDR2 YSLEER come from the germline V gene. The authors ran a second PCR of roughly 6 to 12 cycles using a sample-barcoded 5' primer and a J-beta primer mix. A template-switch adaptor containing 12 random nucleotides labeled each cDNA molecule. TCRdb processed the 5' RACE reads anew with MiXCR; each CDR3 protein has one entry. The sample includes approximately 2,000,000 distinct CDR3 sequences, 30% to 40% of them seen just once.

The chain joins TRBV4-3 to TRBJ2-7; no firm D call. The receptor was isolated from a human donor in good health. Material for sequencing was blood. DNA for the CDR3: TGCGCCAGCAGCCAAGCCCTATTCTACGAGCAGTACTTC. Its protein product is CASSQALFYEQYF.